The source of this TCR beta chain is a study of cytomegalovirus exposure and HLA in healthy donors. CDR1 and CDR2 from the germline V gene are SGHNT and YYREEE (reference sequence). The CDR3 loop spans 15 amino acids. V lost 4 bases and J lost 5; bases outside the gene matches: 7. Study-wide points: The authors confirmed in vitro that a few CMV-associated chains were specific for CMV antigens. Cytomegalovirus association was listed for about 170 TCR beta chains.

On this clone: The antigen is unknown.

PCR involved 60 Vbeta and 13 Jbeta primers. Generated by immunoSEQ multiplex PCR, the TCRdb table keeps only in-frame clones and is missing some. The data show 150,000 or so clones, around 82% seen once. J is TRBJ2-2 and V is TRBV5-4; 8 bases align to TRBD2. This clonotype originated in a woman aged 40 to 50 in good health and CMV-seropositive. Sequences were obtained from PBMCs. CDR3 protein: CASSPGGSGTGELFF. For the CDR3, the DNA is TGTGCCAGCAGCCCGGGGGGGTCGGGAACCGGGGAGCTGTTTTTT.